These 24 T cell receptor beta chains were sequenced from one sample in a study of T cells in narcolepsy. Measured with immunoSEQ multiplex PCR; TCRdb has only the in-frame clones, and not every one. Here the sample spans 25,000 to 35,000 clones, about 90% being singletons. Sequenced input: CD45RA- memory CD4+ T cells from PBMCs. These receptors were taken from a human donor with narcolepsy.

This clone was seen only once. The V and J genes are TRBV28 and TRBJ2-2; TRBD2 matches 10 bases. The CDR3 loop spans 16 amino acids. Germline V gives CDR1 MDHEN, CDR2 SYDVKM. The V segment lost 2 bases and the J segment 4 bases; nucleotides outside the gene matches: 4. In DNA form, the CDR3 reads TGTGCCAGCAGTTTAAGCGGGGGGGCCATCACCGGGGAGCTGTTTTTT. Translated, it gives CASSLSGGAITGELFF.

The V call is TRBV6-1, the J call TRBJ1-2; D might be TRBD1 (6 bases). This CDR3 has 14 residues. V was shortened by 7 bases and J by 7 bases, with 19 bases between the two germline ends. Germline V gene data show CDR1 as MNHNS and CDR2 as SASEGT. CDR3: CASTRDKGGSGYTF. CDR3 in DNA: TGTGCCAGCACCCGGGACAAGGGCGGGAGTGGCTACACCTTC.

To note about this clone: The junction differs from germline at one of its ends, possibly a read error. The chain is built from TRBV6-1 and TRBJ2-7; D unresolved. CDR3 length equals 11 residues. Germline V CDR1 and CDR2: MNHNS, SASEGT. The CDR3 reads CASTSPLEEYF. The CDR3 nucleotides read TGTGCCAGCACCTCTCCTCTCGAGGAGTACTTC.

The rearrangement joins TRBV5-1 to TRBJ1-2; the match to TRBD1 covers 7 bases. Germline V gives CDR1 SGHRS, CDR2 YFSETQ. The CDR3 loop spans 13 amino acids. The V segment lost 3 bases and the J segment 10 bases; nucleotides outside the gene matches: 9. CDR3 in DNA: TGCGCCAGCAGCTGGAAATCCGGGACAGACTACACCTTC. Translating it yields CASSWKSGTDYTF.

V usage is TRBV19 and J usage is TRBJ1-2; the D is unclear. V lost 5 bases, J lost 8 bases, and 9 bases lay in between. The V gene's germline CDR1 is LNHDA and CDR2 SQIVND (reference sequence). The CDR3 is made up of 11 amino acids. The CDR3 DNA reads as TGTGCCAGTAGTGACCTGAGGGGCTACACCTTC. Translated: CASSDLRGYTF.

This sequence joins TRBV30 and TRBJ1-3; weak D call: TRBD1 (5 bases). This CDR3 is 17 amino acids long. CDR1 is GTSNPN, CDR2 SVGIG, per germline (reference sequence). Trimming took 0 bases from V and 6 from J, leaving 21 bases between them. The CDR3 coding sequence is TGTGCCTGGAGTGTACCGGGGCTCGGACGGGGAATAAACACCATATATTTT. This codes for CAWSVPGLGRGINTIYF.

This chain links TRBV6-1 with TRBJ2-2; 10 bases line up with TRBD2. This CDR3 is 14 amino acids long. Losses at the gene ends were 10 bases for V and 6 bases for J; bases not matched to a gene: 8. Germline-derived CDR1 and CDR2 are MNHNS and SASEGT. CDR3 in DNA: TGTGCCACAACAGAAGCGGGGGGGCCCGGGGAGCTGTTTTTT. Residues: CATTEAGGPGELFF.

The J gene is TRBJ1-2, the V gene TRBV5-1, with D perhaps matching TRBD1 (6 bases). CDR1 and CDR2 from the germline V gene are SGHRS and YFSETQ. V lost 4 bases, J lost 2 bases, and 9 bases lay in between. CDR3 size: 13 residues. CDR3: CASSPTGNYGYTF. The CDR3 DNA follows: TGCGCCAGCAGCCCTACAGGGAACTATGGCTACACCTTC.

CDR3 loop: CASSLQGAGGNTEAFF. In DNA, the CDR3 is TGCGCCAGCAGCTTGCAGGGGGCAGGAGGGAACACTGAAGCTTTCTTT. V gene TRBV5-1 combines with J gene TRBJ1-1; 8 bases fit TRBD1. CDR1 is SGHRS and CDR2 is YFSETQ in the germline V gene. The CDR3 sequence is 16 residues long. V was pared by 1 base and J by 1 base, with 6 bases of the junction left unmatched.

J is TRBJ1-1 and V is TRBV12-5; D possibly corresponds to TRBD1 (5 bases). The CDR3 runs to 13 residues. Trimming left V 1 base short and J 5 bases short, with 8 bases between. In germline, CDR1 is LGHNT, CDR2 FRNRAP. This chain's CDR3 is CASGLGRQTEAFF. The CDR3, as DNA: TGTGCTAGTGGTTTGGGACGACAGACTGAAGCTTTCTTT.

The chain couples TRBV7-2 to TRBJ1-2; a weak D match, TRBD1 (5 bases). Trimming removed 5 bases from V and 4 bases from J, with 14 bases in between. This CDR3 has 14 amino acids. The germline V gene encodes CDR1 SGHTA and CDR2 FQGNSA. In DNA form, the CDR3 reads TGTGCCAGCAGCCCCGACACGGGGCGCTATGGCTACACCTTC. It is translated as CASSPDTGRYGYTF.

The chain links TRBV4-2 to TRBJ1-1, with a possible D match to TRBD1 (6 bases). The CDR3 contains 14 residues. The germline CDR1 and CDR2 sequences are LGHNA and YNFKEQ. The germline V and J ends were trimmed by 4 bases and 0 bases, with 9 bases remaining between them. The CDR3 DNA follows: TGTGCCAGCAGCCTTGGGGGGCTGAACACTGAAGCTTTCTTT. It translates to CASSLGGLNTEAFF.

This chain joins TRBV7-3 and TRBJ2-3; 12 bases match TRBD2. Unmatched junction bases numbered 2, after V lost 1 base and J lost 6 bases. This CDR3 contains 15 residues. Germline V gene lookup returns CDR1 SGHTA and CDR2 FQGTGA. The CDR3 protein is CASSLRLAGADTQYF. The CDR3 DNA reads TGTGCCAGCAGCTTAAGACTAGCGGGAGCGGATACGCAGTATTTT.

The chain recombines TRBV6-6 with TRBJ2-3; D gene ambiguous. Germline V CDR1 and CDR2: MNHNY, SVGAGI (reference sequence). Trimming stripped 8 bases from V and 2 bases from J, with 14 bases between. The CDR3 sequence is 14 residues long. The CDR3 spells CASQLSLSTDTQYF. The CDR3 DNA reads as TGTGCCAGCCAGTTATCCCTGTCCACAGATACGCAGTATTTT.

V usage is TRBV10-3 and J usage is TRBJ2-4, with 10 bases aligning to TRBD2. From germline, CDR1 is ENHRY and CDR2 SYGVKD. V lost 0 bases and J lost 0; bases outside the gene matches: 11. The CDR3 extends over 20 amino acids. As DNA, the CDR3 is TGTGCCATCAGTGAGTCGAGAATAGCGGGGGGCGAAATAGCCAAAAACATTCAGTACTTC. Translation: CAISESRIAGGEIAKNIQYF.

This chain uses TRBV28 with TRBJ1-2; D is unresolved. The V gene lost 6 bases and the J gene lost 6 bases, with 11 bases spanning the gap. The germline V gene has CDR1 MDHEN and CDR2 SYDVKM. This CDR3 is 12 amino acids long. As DNA, the CDR3 is TGTGCCAGCAGCCCCCCGGGTAATGGCTACACCTTC. Residues: CASSPPGNGYTF.

The chain joins TRBV5-8 to TRBJ2-5, with 9 bases that match TRBD1. This CDR3 contains 14 residues. J lost 4 bases, V lost 0 bases, and 1 base had no gene match. From germline, CDR1 is SGHTS and CDR2 YDEGEE. The DNA for the CDR3 is TGTGCCAGCAGCTTGGGGACAGGGGCAGAGACCCAGTACTTC. It specifies CASSLGTGAETQYF.

This chain connects TRBV13 to TRBJ1-2; 10 bases line up with TRBD1. This CDR3 has 14 amino acids. Germline V gives CDR1 PRHDT, CDR2 FYEKMQ (reference sequence). Here the CDR3 reads CVGRRTGGPLGYTF. The CDR3 DNA is TGTGTCGGGCGTCGGACAGGGGGGCCCCTTGGCTACACCTTC.

The chain recombines TRBV11-2 with TRBJ1-2; 8 bases are shared with TRBD1. The CDR3 length is 14 residues. The germline V gene encodes CDR1 SGHAT and CDR2 FQNNGV. Trimming removed 5 bases from V and 3 bases from J; junction bases left unmatched: 5. CDR3 nucleotide sequence: TGTGCCAGCAGCGAGGACAGGGCTTACTATGGCTACACCTTC. It encodes CASSEDRAYYGYTF.

The chain joins TRBV28 to TRBJ1-2; 8 bases fit TRBD1. Germline V lookup: CDR1 MDHEN, CDR2 SYDVKM. The CDR3 is 15 residues long. The V and J ends lost 4 bases and 7 bases, in that order; junction bases with no gene match: 11. CDR3 DNA sequence: TGTGCCAGCAGTTCACTGGACAGGGTTGAGATTGGCTACACCTTC. It is translated as CASSSLDRVEIGYTF.

A word on this clone: Within the sample, other DNA sequences also encode this same CDR3. V and J are TRBV7-2 and TRBJ1-2; tentative D call: TRBD1 (5 bases). The germline gives CDR1 SGHTA, CDR2 FQGNSA. CDR3 size: 12 residues. Trimming pared 6 bases from V and 8 bases from J, leaving 13 bases between. CDR3 nucleotide sequence: TGTGCCAGCAGTAGCAGTGGGGGGGGCTACACCTTC. Translated, it gives CASSSSGGGYTF.

In this sample, this clone turned up a few times. CDR3 nucleotides: TGTGCCAGCAGCTTAGGCCGGGGGCTAGCGGATATATACAATGAGCAGTTCTTC. This codes for CASSLGRGLADIYNEQFF. V is TRBV13 and J is TRBJ2-1; possibly TRBD2 for D (7 bases). The V and J ends lost 0 bases and 4 bases respectively, with 19 bases between them. Germline CDR1 and CDR2: PRHDT and FYEKMQ (reference sequence). The CDR3 runs 18 residues. Together with reference TRBV13 and TRBJ2-1, the CDR3 gives the full variable domain: AAGVIQSPRHLIKEKRETATLKCYPIPRHDTVYWYQQGPGQDPQFLISFYEKMQSDKGSIPDRFSAQQFSDYHSELNMSSLELGDSALYFCASSLGRGLADIYNEQFFGPGTRLTVL.

The V call is TRBV2, the J call TRBJ2-3; D gene unclear. V lost 2 bases and J lost 6, with 18 bases in between. The CDR3 sequence is 16 residues long. The V gene's germline CDR1 is SNHLY and CDR2 FYNNEI. DNA of the CDR3: TGTGCCAGCAGTGAAATTGGACCCGTGGTGGGTGATACGCAGTATTTT. This encodes CASSEIGPVVGDTQYF.

This clone was counted once. The chain carries TRBV6-6 and TRBJ1-2, with 8 bases lining up with TRBD1. Germline trimming cut 6 bases from V and 4 bases from J; bases unmatched to any gene: 7. Germline loops: CDR1 MNHNY, CDR2 SVGAGI (reference sequence). The CDR3 loop spans 14 amino acids. The CDR3 spells CASSHRGVGYGYTF. The CDR3 DNA reads TGTGCCAGCAGCCACAGGGGGGTGGGCTATGGCTACACCTTC.